The 2 T cell receptor beta chains listed next were all sequenced from one sample in a study of PD-1 blockade in classical Hodgkin lymphoma. After autologous stem cell transplantation all patients relapsed, and prior brentuximab vedotin exposure differed between cohorts. Only in-frame clones appear in the TCRdb table, and some are missing; sequencing was by immunoSEQ multiplex PCR. The sample holds 98,000 or so clones, about 89% seen once. This sample comprised peripheral blood mononuclear cells (PBMCs), obtained before the second cycle of nivolumab. These receptors originate from a human donor with classical Hodgkin lymphoma.

The rearrangement links TRBV15 to TRBJ1-3; D unclear. The CDR3 contains 13 residues. V lost 5 bases, J lost 3 bases, and 8 bases lay in between. Per the germline V gene, CDR1 is LNHNV and CDR2 is YYDKDF (reference sequence). The CDR3 DNA reads as TGTGCCACCAGCCTGGGTGGTGGAAACACCATATATTTT. Protein: CATSLGGGNTIYF.

This chain joins TRBV27 and TRBJ2-4; no definite D call. Germline values: CDR1 MNHEY, CDR2 SMNVEV (reference sequence). The CDR3 consists of 13 residues. Trimming stripped 0 bases from V and 3 bases from J, with 3 bases between. The chain's CDR3 is CASSLSGKNIQYF. CDR3 DNA: TGTGCCAGCAGTTTATCGGGCAAAAACATTCAGTACTTC.